The 6 T cell receptor beta chains listed next were all sequenced from one sample in a study of vaccination and CD4 T cells after COVID-19. This sample's treatment: roughly ten-day PBMC culture with coronavirus spike peptide pools or control peptides (ViraFEST assay). Antigens for these TCRs are unknown. An Oncomine TCR Beta short-read assay was used to sequence the DNA from cultured CD4+ T cells. TCRdb used MiXCR to reprocess the PCR reads, holding one entry per CDR3 protein. This table holds approximately 26,000 distinct CDR3 sequences, 64% found once. Sequences were obtained from CD4+ T cells from blood, cultured in vitro. These receptor sequences come from a human donor who had recovered from COVID-19.

This chain connects TRBV7-8 to TRBJ1-1; D unresolved. V was shortened by 3 bases and J by 6 bases, with 14 bases between the two germline ends. This CDR3 has 14 amino acids. Germline V gene lookup returns CDR1 SGHVS and CDR2 FQNEAQ. The CDR3 loop reads CASSFGRRLAEAFF. For the CDR3, the DNA is TGTGCCAGCAGCTTCGGCAGGAGGTTGGCTGAAGCTTTCTTT.

The gene calls are TRBV30 and TRBJ1-5, with 9 bases lining up with TRBD1. Germline CDR1 is GTSNPN and CDR2 is SVGIG (reference sequence). V trimming: 6 bases; J trimming: 3 bases; junction bases outside the gene matches: 3. The CDR3 loop spans 13 amino acids. The CDR3 is CACGQGFNQPQHF. The CDR3 DNA sequence: TGTGCCTGCGGACAGGGGTTCAATCAGCCCCAGCATTTT.

This chain uses TRBV20-1 with TRBJ2-1, with D possibly being TRBD2 (6 bases). Trimming left V 6 bases short and J 6 bases short, with 18 bases between. The CDR3 runs to 14 residues. Germline assignment: CDR1 DFQATT and CDR2 SNEGSKA (reference sequence). For the CDR3, the DNA is TGCAGTGCCCCTAGACTAGGCCCCATCAATGAGCAGTTCTTC. Its protein product is CSAPRLGPINEQFF.

This clonotype turned up a few times. The rearrangement joins TRBV7-2 to TRBJ1-5, with D hard to call. The CDR3 totals 12 residues. Germline V gene lookup returns CDR1 SGHTA and CDR2 FQGNSA. V lost 2 bases and J lost 6, with 5 bases in between. The CDR3 is CASSLFGQPQHF. The CDR3 DNA reads as TGTGCCAGCAGCTTATTTGGTCAGCCCCAGCATTTT.

The chain couples TRBV5-4 to TRBJ2-1; 9 bases match TRBD2. This CDR3 contains 17 residues. Germline assignment: CDR1 SGHNT and CDR2 YYREEE (reference sequence). V was pared by 6 bases and J by 5 bases, with 15 bases of the junction left unmatched. DNA for the CDR3: TGTGCCAGCAAAAAGGGGGTAGCGGGAGCTGAGAACAATGAGCAGTTCTTC. It encodes CASKKGVAGAENNEQFF.

This chain uses TRBV5-6 with TRBJ2-5, with D possibly being TRBD2 (6 bases). With 7 bases removed from V and 4 bases from J, the gap between germline ends came to 20 bases. The germline V gene has CDR1 SGHDT and CDR2 YYEEEE. The CDR3 sequence is 15 residues long. CDR3 residues: CASWRGQVALETQYF. Here the CDR3 DNA reads TGTGCCAGCTGGCGGGGCCAGGTGGCCCTAGAGACCCAGTACTTC.